Presented here are 5 T cell receptor beta chains from one specimen sequenced in a study of regulatory T cells in long-lasting Graves disease. Libraries of TCR beta came from iRepertoire HTBI primers plus Arm-PCR of CDR3 regions. From the multiplex PCR reads, TCRdb called clonotypes with MiXCR, one entry per CDR3 protein. The sample includes fewer than 450,000 distinct CDR3 sequences, about 15% of them seen just once. The time point: newly diagnosed GD, antithyroid drugs for less than 3 months. Extracted RNA from PBMCs served as the source of the TCR library. This sample was shared with a second study, whose subject was T cells in Graves' hyperthyroidism and ophthalmopathy.

Sequenced here: peripheral blood mononuclear cells (PBMCs), sampled at new diagnosis, from a patient treated with antithyroid drugs. The receptors originated from a woman aged 40 to 55 with Graves disease.

There are many counts of this clonotype. The rearrangement links TRBV28 to TRBJ2-1, with TRBD1 as a possible D gene (8 bases). With 1 base removed from V and 5 bases from J, the gap between germline ends came to 15 bases. The germline CDR1 and CDR2 sequences are MDHEN and SYDVKM. The CDR3 length is 16 residues. The CDR3 is CASSLYRGGTHNEQFF. The CDR3 DNA reads as TGTGCCAGCAGTTTATACAGGGGGGGAACCCACAATGAGCAGTTCTTC.

This clonotype was seen repeatedly, ten times or more. The chain carries TRBV25-1 and TRBJ2-7; 8 nucleotides match TRBD1. Germline loops: CDR1 MGHDK, CDR2 SYGVNS. The V and J ends lost 1 base and 2 bases, in that order; junction bases with no gene match: 7. The CDR3 runs 16 residues. CDR3 region: CASSESRGRLAYEQYF. CDR3 bases: TGTGCCAGCAGTGAATCCAGGGGGCGACTCGCCTACGAGCAGTACTTC.

The chain has TRBV18 and TRBJ1-5; no definite D call. V was shortened by 6 bases and J by 5 bases, with 14 bases between the two germline ends. This CDR3 has 14 amino acids. Germline V gene data show CDR1 as KGHSH and CDR2 as LQKENI. The CDR3 DNA follows: TGTGCCAGCTCCCGGGAGGGTAGGGATCAGCCCCAGCATTTT. This translates into CASSREGRDQPQHF.

This clonotype was seen many times. J is TRBJ1-4 and V is TRBV6-1, with D unresolved. V was pared by 6 bases and J by 8 bases, with 13 bases between. The CDR3 contains 13 residues. In germline, CDR1 is MNHNS, CDR2 SASEGT. The CDR3 loop is CASSWGAGEKLFF. The CDR3 DNA sequence: TGTGCCAGCAGCTGGGGTGCCGGGGAAAAACTGTTTTTT.

The chain couples TRBV13 to TRBJ2-5; TRBD2 is a possible D gene (5 bases). The V end lost 2 bases, the J end lost 2 bases, and 18 bases lay between the germline ends. The germline V gene has CDR1 PRHDT and CDR2 FYEKMQ (reference sequence). The CDR3 spans 17 residues. CDR3 nucleotide sequence: TGTGCCAGCAGCTTACCCGGACTGGATCCTGGACAAGAGACCCAGTACTTC. Encoded protein: CASSLPGLDPGQETQYF. Complete variable domain (other parts from reference TRBV13 and TRBJ2-5): AAGVIQSPRHLIKEKRETATLKCYPIPRHDTVYWYQQGPGQDPQFLISFYEKMQSDKGSIPDRFSAQQFSDYHSELNMSSLELGDSALYFCASSLPGLDPGQETQYFGPGTRLLVL.